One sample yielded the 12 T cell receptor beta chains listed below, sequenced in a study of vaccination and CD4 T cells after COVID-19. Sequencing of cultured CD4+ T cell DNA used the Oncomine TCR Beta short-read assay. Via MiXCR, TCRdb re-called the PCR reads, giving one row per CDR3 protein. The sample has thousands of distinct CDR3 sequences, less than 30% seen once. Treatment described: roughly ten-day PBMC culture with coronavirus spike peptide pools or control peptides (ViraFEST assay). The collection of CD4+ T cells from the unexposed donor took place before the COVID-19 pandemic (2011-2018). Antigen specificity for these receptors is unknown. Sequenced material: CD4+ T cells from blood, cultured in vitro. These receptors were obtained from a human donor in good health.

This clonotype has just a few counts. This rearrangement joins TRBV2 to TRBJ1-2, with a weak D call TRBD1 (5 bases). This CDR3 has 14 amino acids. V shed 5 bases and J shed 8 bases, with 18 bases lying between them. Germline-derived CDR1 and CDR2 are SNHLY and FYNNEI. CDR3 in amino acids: CASSPDSRYSGYTF. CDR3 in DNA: TGTGCCAGCAGTCCCGACAGTAGGTATTCCGGCTACACCTTC.

CDR3 nucleotide sequence: TGTGCCAGCAGTTACACGGGGACAGGGATGAACACTGAAGCTTTCTTT. This encodes CASSYTGTGMNTEAFF. The chain combines TRBV6-5 with TRBJ1-1; 9 bases agree with TRBD1. This CDR3 has 16 residues. V dropped 2 bases and J dropped 0; count of bases not matched to a gene: 4. Germline V gives CDR1 MNHEY, CDR2 SVGAGI.

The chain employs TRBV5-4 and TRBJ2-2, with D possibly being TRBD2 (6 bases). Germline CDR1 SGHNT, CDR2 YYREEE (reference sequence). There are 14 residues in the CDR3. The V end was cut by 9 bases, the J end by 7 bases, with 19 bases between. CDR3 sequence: CATSGSAWGGELFF. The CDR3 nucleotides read TGTGCCACCTCCGGGAGCGCCTGGGGCGGGGAGCTGTTTTTT.

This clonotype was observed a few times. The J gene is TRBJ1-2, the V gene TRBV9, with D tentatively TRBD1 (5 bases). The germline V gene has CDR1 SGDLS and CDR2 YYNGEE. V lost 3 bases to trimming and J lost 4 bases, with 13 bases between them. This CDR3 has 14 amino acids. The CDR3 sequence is CASSAGGSAYGYTF. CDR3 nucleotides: TGTGCCAGCAGCGCCGGGGGGTCTGCCTATGGCTACACCTTC.

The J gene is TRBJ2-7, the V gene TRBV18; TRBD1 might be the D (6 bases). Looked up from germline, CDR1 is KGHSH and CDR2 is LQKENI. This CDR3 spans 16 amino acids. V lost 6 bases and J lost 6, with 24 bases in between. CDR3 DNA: TGTGCCAGCTCCCGACCCACTTCAGACAGGACGGGCGAGCAGTACTTC. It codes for CASSRPTSDRTGEQYF.

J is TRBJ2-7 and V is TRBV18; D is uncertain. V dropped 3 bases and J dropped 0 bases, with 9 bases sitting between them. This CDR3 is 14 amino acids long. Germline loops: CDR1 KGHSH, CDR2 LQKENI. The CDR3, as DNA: TGTGCCAGCTCACCTGGGGTCAGCTCCTACGAGCAGTACTTC. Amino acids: CASSPGVSSYEQYF.

CDR3 sequence reads: CASSEVRTGSPLHF. The CDR3 nucleotides are TGTGCCAGCAGTGAAGTTCGGACCGGGTCACCCCTCCACTTT. The chain combines TRBV6-1 with TRBJ1-6; D not resolved. V was shortened by 1 base and J by 10 bases, with 11 bases between the two germline ends. In germline, CDR1 is MNHNS, CDR2 SASEGT. The CDR3 runs 14 residues.

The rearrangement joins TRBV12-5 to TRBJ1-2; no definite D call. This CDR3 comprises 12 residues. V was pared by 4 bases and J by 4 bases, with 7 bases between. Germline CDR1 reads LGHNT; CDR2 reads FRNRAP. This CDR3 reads CASGSPSYGYTF. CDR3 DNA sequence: TGTGCTAGTGGTTCCCCTAGCTATGGCTACACCTTC.

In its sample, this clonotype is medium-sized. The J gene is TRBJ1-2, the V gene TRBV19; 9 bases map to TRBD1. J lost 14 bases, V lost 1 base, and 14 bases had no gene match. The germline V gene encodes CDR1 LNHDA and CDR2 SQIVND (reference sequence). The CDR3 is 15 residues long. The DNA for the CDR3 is TGTGCCAGTAGTATAGGGACAATCGCTGGGACAGGGAAAACCTTC. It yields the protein CASSIGTIAGTGKTF.

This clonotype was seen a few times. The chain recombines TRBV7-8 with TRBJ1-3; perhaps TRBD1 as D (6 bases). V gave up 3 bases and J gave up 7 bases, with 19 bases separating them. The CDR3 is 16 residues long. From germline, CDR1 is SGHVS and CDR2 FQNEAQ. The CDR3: CASSFQTVGGPNTIYF. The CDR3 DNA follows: TGTGCCAGCAGCTTTCAAACCGTCGGGGGCCCGAACACCATATATTTT.

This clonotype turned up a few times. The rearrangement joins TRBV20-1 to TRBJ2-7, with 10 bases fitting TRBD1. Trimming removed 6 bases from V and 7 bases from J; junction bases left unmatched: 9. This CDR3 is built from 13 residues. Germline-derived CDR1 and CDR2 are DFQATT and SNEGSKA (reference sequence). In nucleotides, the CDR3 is TGCAGTGCCAATGGGCGACAGGGGGCAGAGCAGTACTTC. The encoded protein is CSANGRQGAEQYF.

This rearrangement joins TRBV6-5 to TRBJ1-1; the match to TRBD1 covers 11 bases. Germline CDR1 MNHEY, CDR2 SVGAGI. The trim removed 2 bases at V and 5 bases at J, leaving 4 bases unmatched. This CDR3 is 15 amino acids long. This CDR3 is CASSYGTGGGTEAFF. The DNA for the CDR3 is TGTGCCAGCAGTTACGGGACAGGGGGAGGAACTGAAGCTTTCTTT.